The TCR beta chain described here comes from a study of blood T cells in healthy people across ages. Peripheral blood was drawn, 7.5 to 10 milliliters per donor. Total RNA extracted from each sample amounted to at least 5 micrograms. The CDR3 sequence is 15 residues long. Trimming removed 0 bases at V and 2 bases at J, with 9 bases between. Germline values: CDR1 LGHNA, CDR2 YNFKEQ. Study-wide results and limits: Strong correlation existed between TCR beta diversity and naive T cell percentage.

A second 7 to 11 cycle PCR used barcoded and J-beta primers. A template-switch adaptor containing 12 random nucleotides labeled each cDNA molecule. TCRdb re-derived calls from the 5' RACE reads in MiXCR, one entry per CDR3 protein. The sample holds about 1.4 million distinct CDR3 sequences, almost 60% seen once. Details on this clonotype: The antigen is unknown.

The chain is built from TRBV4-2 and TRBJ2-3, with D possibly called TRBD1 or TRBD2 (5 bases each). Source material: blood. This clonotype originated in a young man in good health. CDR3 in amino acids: CASSQERDPTDTQYF. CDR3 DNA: TGTGCCAGCAGCCAAGAGAGGGACCCCACAGATACGCAGTATTTT.